These 27 T cell receptor beta chains were sequenced from one sample in a study of PD-1 blockade in classical Hodgkin lymphoma. Each patient's relapse followed autologous stem cell transplantation, and brentuximab vedotin exposure varied. Assay used: immunoSEQ multiplex PCR; TCRdb lists only in-frame clones, some missing. The data show 72,000 or so clones, approximately 94% seen once. The sample in question was peripheral blood mononuclear cells (PBMCs), obtained at baseline. The receptors derive from a human donor with classical Hodgkin lymphoma.

This chain's CDR3 is CASSLEGTYPTDTQYF. CDR3 coding DNA: TGCGCCAGCAGCTTGGAAGGGACATACCCTACAGATACGCAGTATTTT. The chain couples TRBV5-1 to TRBJ2-3, with D perhaps matching TRBD1 (6 bases). Trimming took 0 bases from V and 3 from J, leaving 14 bases between them. Germline V gene data show CDR1 as SGHRS and CDR2 as YFSETQ. The CDR3 totals 16 residues.

This rearrangement joins TRBV5-6 to TRBJ2-5, with 8 bases identical to TRBD2. V lost 1 base and J lost 6; bases outside the gene matches: 5. The CDR3 is 14 residues long. The germline CDR1 and CDR2 sequences are SGHDT and YYEEEE. The CDR3 region is CASSLPSSGKTQYF. As DNA, the CDR3 is TGTGCCAGCAGCTTGCCAAGTAGCGGGAAGACCCAGTACTTC.

The chain joins TRBV27 to TRBJ2-7; 9 bases match TRBD1. Looked up from germline, CDR1 is MNHEY and CDR2 is SMNVEV (reference sequence). CDR3 size: 14 residues. V shed 8 bases, J shed 2 bases, and the junction held 7 bases outside the gene matches. The CDR3: CASGTGQGPYEQYF. In DNA, the CDR3 is TGTGCCAGCGGTACGGGACAGGGACCCTACGAGCAGTACTTC.

The rearrangement uses TRBV9 and TRBJ2-5, with TRBD1 identical over 11 bases. J gave up 5 bases and V 3 bases, and 3 bases lay outside the gene matches. CDR1 is SGDLS and CDR2 is YYNGEE in the germline V gene. The CDR3 has 14 residues. The CDR3 nucleotides are TGTGCCAGCAGCGGGACAGGGGGCGTGGAGACCCAGTACTTC. Residues: CASSGTGGVETQYF. Looking up the rest from reference TRBV9 and TRBJ2-5 gives the full variable domain: DSGVTQTPKHLITATGQRVTLRCSPRSGDLSVYWYQQSLDQGLQFLIQYYNGEERAKGNILERFSAQQFPDLHSELNLSSLELGDSALYFCASSGTGGVETQYFGPGTRLLVL.

This chain uses TRBV4-3 with TRBJ1-5; D ambiguous. Germline V gene sequence: CDR1 LGHNA, CDR2 YSLEER. This CDR3 has 14 amino acids. Trimming took off 1 base at V and 7 bases at J, with 11 bases between the two ends. The CDR3 loop is CASSQGLLGQPQHF. In nucleotides, the CDR3 is TGCGCCAGCAGCCAAGGACTGCTCGGGCAGCCCCAGCATTTT.

The V call is TRBV6-4, the J call TRBJ2-5; D is possibly TRBD1 (5 bases). The V end lost 7 bases, the J end lost 3 bases, and 18 bases lay between the germline ends. The germline gives CDR1 MRHNA, CDR2 SNTAGT. This CDR3 is 15 amino acids long. The CDR3 region is CASNSWQGDKETQYF. The CDR3 DNA reads TGTGCCAGCAACTCCTGGCAGGGTGATAAAGAGACCCAGTACTTC.

In regard to this clone: A read error may produce the germline difference seen at one junction end. This rearrangement joins TRBV19 to TRBJ1-5; D call uncertain. This CDR3 has 12 amino acids. Looked up from germline, CDR1 is LNHDA and CDR2 is SQIVND (reference sequence). Written as DNA, the CDR3 is TGTGCCAGTAGTAGAGGGATTGAGACAAACTCCTTT. Its protein is CASSRGIETNSF.

J is TRBJ2-5 and V is TRBV5-6; no definite D call. V was shortened by 0 bases and J by 1 base, with 4 bases between the two germline ends. This CDR3 has 13 amino acids. CDR1 is SGHDT, CDR2 YYEEEE, per germline. This CDR3 is CASSLGAQETQYF. In nucleotides, the CDR3 is TGTGCCAGCAGCTTGGGGGCCCAAGAGACCCAGTACTTC.

The V and J genes are TRBV7-9 and TRBJ1-3, with D uncertain. V was shortened by 5 bases and J by 2 bases, with 7 bases between the two germline ends. This CDR3 contains 13 residues. Germline CDR1 SEHNR, CDR2 FQNEAQ (reference sequence). Here the CDR3 DNA reads TGTGCCAGCAGCCTTCGGACTGGAAACACCATATATTTT. Residues: CASSLRTGNTIYF.

The chain has TRBV20-1 and TRBJ2-5; no definite D call. V lost 0 bases and J 5 bases, leaving 4 bases between the germline ends. Per the germline V gene, CDR1 is DFQATT and CDR2 is SNEGSKA (reference sequence). This CDR3 comprises 11 residues. CDR3 coding DNA: TGCAGTGCTAGAGATTGGGAGACCCAGTACTTC. This encodes CSARDWETQYF.

This chain joins TRBV28 and TRBJ1-1, with D maybe TRBD1 (6 bases). The CDR3 covers 14 residues. V was shortened by 7 bases and J by 1 base, with 13 bases between the two germline ends. Germline assignment: CDR1 MDHEN and CDR2 SYDVKM. The CDR3 DNA is TGTGCCAGCAACTTAGGACAGACGAACACTGAAGCTTTCTTT. Amino acid sequence: CASNLGQTNTEAFF. The complete variable domain, with remaining parts taken from reference TRBV28 and TRBJ1-1, reads DVKVTQSSRYLVKRTGEKVFLECVQDMDHENMFWYRQDPGLGLRLIYFSYDVKMKEKGDIPEGYSVSREKKERFSLILESASTNQTSMYLCASNLGQTNTEAFFGQGTRLTVV.

V and J are TRBV2 and TRBJ2-4; D may be TRBD2 (5 bases). From germline, CDR1 is SNHLY and CDR2 FYNNEI. CDR3 length: 17 residues. Trimming left V 4 bases short and J 0 bases short, with 16 bases between. DNA of the CDR3: TGTGCCAGCAGTGGCCCGCAGCCGACTATAGCCAAAAACATTCAGTACTTC. As protein: CASSGPQPTIAKNIQYF.

The DNA of the CDR3 is TGTGCCATCCAGGGGGGCAAGGGCTATGGCTACACCTTC. Translated, it gives CAIQGGKGYGYTF. The chain carries TRBV28 and TRBJ1-2; 7 bases are shared with TRBD1. This CDR3 has 13 amino acids. CDR1 and CDR2 (germline): MDHEN, SYDVKM. Germline trimming cut 10 bases from V and 4 bases from J; bases unmatched to any gene: 9.

The CDR3 region is CASSRKGLWGVSADTQYF. The CDR3 DNA sequence: TGTGCCAGCAGCCGGAAGGGGTTATGGGGGGTGAGTGCAGATACGCAGTATTTT. The V call is TRBV14, the J call TRBJ2-3, with D possibly being TRBD2 (6 bases). Germline V gives CDR1 SGHDN, CDR2 FVKESK. The ends were cut back, 4 bases at V and 4 bases at J, with 24 bases in the middle. This CDR3 region has 18 residues.

The genes are TRBV5-8 and TRBJ1-5; the D is unclear. With 0 bases removed from V and 3 bases from J, the gap between germline ends came to 10 bases. The CDR3 sequence is 15 residues long. From germline, CDR1 is SGHTS and CDR2 YDEGEE. CDR3 region: CASSLDGLYNQPQHF. For the CDR3, the DNA is TGTGCCAGCAGCTTGGACGGTCTGTACAATCAGCCCCAGCATTTT.

The chain links TRBV12-1 to TRBJ2-1. TRBV12-1 is marked as a pseudogene. The CDR3 extends over 17 amino acids. DNA of the CDR3: TGTGCCAGCAGCACGGTCTCCGGGACCCCCTCCTACAATGAGCAGTTCTTC. This sequence encodes CASSTVSGTPSYNEQFF.

The chain joins TRBV9 to TRBJ1-4; 8 bases line up with TRBD1. Germline assignment: CDR1 SGDLS and CDR2 YYNGEE. The length of the CDR3 is 14 residues. The V gene end was trimmed by 4 bases and the J gene end by 4 bases; junction bases not matched to a gene: 3. CDR3 region: CASSKQGGNEKLFF. DNA of the CDR3: TGTGCCAGCAGCAAACAGGGGGGTAATGAAAAACTGTTTTTT.

This clone was found once. V gene TRBV5-1 combines with J gene TRBJ1-2; D gene unclear. Germline CDR1 SGHRS, CDR2 YFSETQ. The germline V and J ends were trimmed by 5 bases and 3 bases, with 11 bases remaining between them. CDR3 size: 13 residues. The CDR3 nucleotides are TGCGCCAGCAGAGGTAGTAACGACTATGGCTACACCTTC. Translated: CASRGSNDYGYTF.

This clone turned up a few times. The chain employs TRBV19 and TRBJ1-6, with a weak D call TRBD1 (5 bases). The V gene lost 11 bases and the J gene lost 8 bases, with 19 bases spanning the gap. This CDR3 contains 14 residues. The germline V gene has CDR1 LNHDA and CDR2 SQIVND (reference sequence). Here the CDR3 reads CASSRRGMDSPLHF. In DNA, the CDR3 is TGTGCCTCTAGCCGCCGGGGGATGGATTCACCCCTCCACTTT.

This chain links TRBV19 with TRBJ2-1, with 9 positions matching TRBD2. The J segment lost 3 bases and the V segment lost 3 bases, leaving 3 bases of the junction unmatched. The CDR3 has 15 amino acids. Per germline, CDR1 LNHDA and CDR2 SQIVND (reference sequence). The DNA of the CDR3 is TGTGCCAGTAGTATCGGTAGCGGGGGCTACAATGAGCAGTTCTTC. Translated, it gives CASSIGSGGYNEQFF.

The chain combines TRBV19 with TRBJ1-1; D unclear. There are 14 residues in the CDR3. Trimming pared 3 bases from V and 4 bases from J, leaving 12 bases between. Germline CDR1 reads LNHDA; CDR2 reads SQIVND (reference sequence). The CDR3 sequence: CASSIRAGVTEAFF. In nucleotides, the CDR3 is TGTGCCAGTAGTATTAGGGCTGGAGTCACTGAAGCTTTCTTT. Full variable domain (missing parts from reference TRBV19 and TRBJ1-1): DGGITQSPKYLFRKEGQNVTLSCEQNLNHDAMYWYRQDPGQGLRLIYYSQIVNDFQKGDIAEGYSVSREKKESFPLTVTSAQKNPTAFYLCASSIRAGVTEAFFGQGTRLTVV.

CDR3 sequence reads: CASSLGLGGVYEQYF. The CDR3 region has the DNA TGTGCCAGCAGCTTAGGGCTGGGGGGAGTCTACGAGCAGTACTTC. The chain joins TRBV7-8 to TRBJ2-7, with D perhaps TRBD2 (6 bases). V lost 1 base, J lost 3 bases, and 13 bases lay in between. This CDR3 contains 15 residues. Per the germline V gene, CDR1 is SGHVS and CDR2 is FQNEAQ.

The chain couples TRBV5-6 to TRBJ1-1; TRBD1 is a possible D gene (6 bases). Per the germline V gene, CDR1 is SGHDT and CDR2 is YYEEEE. V was trimmed by 4 bases and J by 1 base, leaving 14 bases between them. The CDR3 spans 15 residues. The CDR3 DNA reads as TGTGCCAGCAGCAATAAACAGGGTCGGAACACTGAAGCTTTCTTT. Protein product: CASSNKQGRNTEAFF.

CDR3 amino acids: CASSQMGMRTMRASTDTQYF. The DNA of the CDR3 is TGTGCCAGCAGCCAGATGGGGATGAGGACGATGCGGGCTAGCACAGATACGCAGTATTTT. The rearrangement uses TRBV14 and TRBJ2-3; possibly TRBD2 for D (5 bases). This CDR3 region has 20 residues. Germline CDR1 reads SGHDN; CDR2 reads FVKESK. Trimming took off 3 bases at V and 0 bases at J, with 25 bases between the two ends.

This CDR3 reads CASRPRFGTSLADTQYF. The CDR3 DNA reads TGTGCCAGCAGACCTCGTTTCGGGACTAGTTTGGCAGATACGCAGTATTTT. The chain carries TRBV7-9 and TRBJ2-3; TRBD2 aligns across 8 bases. CDR1 and CDR2 (germline): SEHNR, FQNEAQ (reference sequence). Trimming removed 6 bases from V and 4 bases from J; junction bases left unmatched: 15. The CDR3 extends over 17 amino acids.

J is TRBJ2-3 and V is TRBV11-3, with a tentative D call TRBD2 (6 bases). Germline V lookup: CDR1 SGHNT, CDR2 YENEEA. The CDR3 consists of 17 residues. The V end was cut by 5 bases, the J end by 1 base, with 19 bases between. The CDR3 is CASSQPHGSMGTDTQYF. The CDR3, as DNA: TGTGCCAGCAGCCAACCCCACGGGAGTATGGGCACAGATACGCAGTATTTT.

CDR3 region: CASSLFQGPTDTQYF. CDR3 coding DNA: TGTGCCAGCAGTTTATTTCAGGGACCCACAGATACGCAGTATTTT. The V and J genes are TRBV27 and TRBJ2-3; tentatively, D is TRBD1 or TRBD2 (5 bases each). The CDR3 runs 15 residues. V lost 1 base and J lost 2, with 10 bases in between. Germline V CDR1 and CDR2: MNHEY, SMNVEV (reference sequence).